These 14 T cell receptor beta chains were all obtained from the same sample, sequenced in a study of shared clonotypes between healthy human individuals. TCRdb's copy holds only in-frame clones and misses some; the assay was immunoSEQ multiplex PCR. The data hold nearly 1 million clones, with approximately 80% observed a single time. The sequencing sample was made of memory CD4+ T cells sorted from blood. As to subset: CD45RA-negative fraction. The receptors shown here come from a man younger than 35 in good health.

In DNA, the CDR3 is TGCGCCAGCAGCGGAGGGGCCGATATGAACACCGGGGAGCTGTTTTTT. This sequence encodes CASSGGADMNTGELFF. This rearrangement joins TRBV5-1 to TRBJ2-2; D possibly corresponds to TRBD2 (6 bases). CDR1 SGHRS and CDR2 YFSETQ come from the germline V gene. V shed 4 bases and J shed 1 base, with 14 bases lying between them. CDR3 size: 16 residues.

The J gene is TRBJ1-1, the V gene TRBV6-6; no clear D. Trimming took off 3 bases at V and 1 base at J, with 9 bases between the two ends. In germline, CDR1 is MNHNY, CDR2 SVGAGI (reference sequence). The CDR3 runs to 14 residues. CDR3 amino acids: CASSYGEANTEAFF. CDR3 sequence (DNA): TGTGCCAGCAGTTATGGAGAGGCGAACACTGAAGCTTTCTTT.

The chain recombines TRBV5-1 with TRBJ2-3, with 14 bases matching TRBD2. Germline CDR1 reads SGHRS; CDR2 reads YFSETQ. The CDR3 sequence is 18 residues long. V shed 4 bases and J 2 bases; nucleotides not matched to a gene: 9. CDR3 sequence: CASSPGTSGSLNTDTQYF. CDR3 nucleotide sequence: TGCGCCAGCAGCCCCGGGACTAGCGGGAGTCTCAACACAGATACGCAGTATTTT.

This clone was picked up a small number of times. The chain couples TRBV9 to TRBJ1-3, with a tentative D call TRBD1 (6 bases). Per the germline V gene, CDR1 is SGDLS and CDR2 is YYNGEE. With 1 base removed from V and 7 bases from J, the gap between germline ends came to 15 bases. The CDR3 is 15 residues long. The CDR3 sequence is CASSVLGGAGNTIYF. The DNA of the CDR3 is TGTGCCAGCAGCGTATTAGGGGGGGCAGGGAACACCATATATTTT.

The J gene is TRBJ1-2, the V gene TRBV5-6; D gene unclear. V gave up 0 bases and J gave up 3 bases, with 9 bases separating them. Germline-derived CDR1 and CDR2 are SGHDT and YYEEEE. The CDR3 loop spans 14 amino acids. CDR3 sequence: CASSLGAEHYGYTF. CDR3 bases: TGTGCCAGCAGCTTGGGGGCCGAACACTATGGCTACACCTTC.

This sequence joins TRBV5-6 and TRBJ1-4; no firm D call. This CDR3 is built from 14 residues. Per germline, CDR1 SGHDT and CDR2 YYEEEE. The V gene lost 6 bases and the J gene lost 3 bases, with 12 bases spanning the gap. The CDR3 reads CASTLWASNEKLFF. CDR3 nucleotide sequence: TGTGCCAGCACCCTCTGGGCGTCTAATGAAAAACTGTTTTTT.

This rearrangement joins TRBV14 to TRBJ1-2; D call uncertain. CDR3 length: 11 residues. Germline V gene sequence: CDR1 SGHDN, CDR2 FVKESK. The ends were cut back, 5 bases at V and 10 bases at J, with 11 bases in the middle. The CDR3: CASSAGRIYTF. The DNA for the CDR3 is TGTGCCAGCAGCGCAGGCAGGATCTACACCTTC. The full variable domain, its missing parts supplied by reference TRBV14 and TRBJ1-2, is EAGVTQFPSHSVIEKGQTVTLRCDPISGHDNLYWYRRVMGKEIKFLLHFVKESKQDESGMPNNRFLAERTGGTYSTLKVQPAELEDSGVYFCASSAGRIYTFGSGTRLTVV.

The V call is TRBV5-1, the J call TRBJ2-2; 11 nucleotides agree with TRBD2. Trimming at V came to 4 bases and at J to 1 base, leaving 3 bases not matched to a gene. Germline assignment: CDR1 SGHRS and CDR2 YFSETQ. The CDR3 covers 16 residues. The CDR3 is CASSEGTSGNTGELFF. DNA for the CDR3: TGCGCCAGCAGCGAAGGGACTAGCGGGAACACCGGGGAGCTGTTTTTT.

The CDR3 nucleotides read TGTGCCAGCAGTGTGGACAGTAACTATGGCTACACCTTC. Translating gives CASSVDSNYGYTF. The V gene is TRBV2, the J gene TRBJ1-2, with a weak D call TRBD1 (6 bases). The germline V gene has CDR1 SNHLY and CDR2 FYNNEI. The CDR3 sequence is 13 residues long. V was shortened by 4 bases and J by 1 base, with 7 bases between the two germline ends.

Regarding this clone: The sample contains more than one DNA sequence encoding this CDR3. This chain uses TRBV7-9 with TRBJ2-5; 11 bases line up with TRBD1. Germline loops: CDR1 SEHNR, CDR2 FQNEAQ (reference sequence). Trimming cost V 4 bases and J 2 bases; bases outside gene matches: 0. The CDR3 sequence is 14 residues long. CDR3 loop: CASSWDRGQETQYF. For the CDR3, the DNA is TGTGCCAGCAGCTGGGACAGGGGGCAAGAGACCCAGTACTTC.

The chain recombines TRBV7-2 with TRBJ2-1; TRBD1 matches 8 bases. The CDR3 is 15 residues long. After removal of 5 bases from V and 7 bases from J, the junction contained 10 bases not matched to a gene. The V gene's germline CDR1 is SGHTA and CDR2 FQGNSA. This CDR3 is CASSRDRPILNEQFF. The DNA for the CDR3 is TGTGCCAGCAGCCGGGACAGGCCCATTTTGAATGAGCAGTTCTTC. Full variable domain (rest looked up from reference TRBV7-2 and TRBJ2-1): GAGVSQSPSNKVTEKGKDVELRCDPISGHTALYWYRQSLGQGLEFLIYFQGNSAPDKSGLPSDRFSAERTGGSVSTLTIQRTQQEDSAVYLCASSRDRPILNEQFFGPGTRLTVL.

This clone showed up just a few times. CDR3 amino acids: CASSPTSGGGTDTQYF. For the CDR3, the DNA is TGTGCCAGCAGTCCGACTAGCGGGGGGGGCACAGATACGCAGTATTTT. This rearrangement joins TRBV4-2 to TRBJ2-3; 14 bases line up with TRBD2. This CDR3 spans 16 amino acids. The J segment lost 1 base and the V segment lost 6 bases, leaving 3 bases of the junction unmatched. Germline CDR1 and CDR2: LGHNA and YNFKEQ.

The rearrangement joins TRBV5-1 to TRBJ1-1; unclear D gene. The CDR3 sequence is 15 residues long. Looked up from germline, CDR1 is SGHRS and CDR2 is YFSETQ. Trimming pared 0 bases from V and 1 base from J, leaving 10 bases between. CDR3: CASSLERGKNTEAFF. CDR3 sequence (DNA): TGCGCCAGCAGCTTGGAACGGGGAAAGAACACTGAAGCTTTCTTT.

The chain recombines TRBV9 with TRBJ1-2, with D possibly matching TRBD1 (6 bases). The germline V gene has CDR1 SGDLS and CDR2 YYNGEE. Deletions cut 0 bases from V and 3 bases from J, with 12 bases between. This CDR3 has 15 residues. The CDR3 coding sequence is TGTGCCAGCAGCGTAGCAGCAGGGGATTACTATGGCTACACCTTC. This sequence encodes CASSVAAGDYYGYTF.